This T cell receptor beta chain is drawn from a study of blood T cell repertoires in COVID-19. Study information: COVID-19 samples from acute and convalescent phases originated in the United States, Italy and Spain.

This clone has just a few counts. The data were produced by immunoSEQ multiplex PCR, yet TCRdb's version contains in-frame clones alone and is incomplete. The sample has under 450,000 clones; approximately 88% are singletons. Per germline, CDR1 MNHEY and CDR2 SVGAGI. V was shortened by 6 bases and J by 1 base, with 15 bases between the two germline ends. The CDR3 is 15 amino acids. The clonotype comes from a woman aged 45-59 years with COVID-19, enrolled during active disease. Sequences were obtained from peripheral blood. The chain carries TRBV6-5 and TRBJ1-2; perhaps TRBD1 as D (6 bases). This CDR3 reads CASRPTGGGNYGYTF. In DNA form, the CDR3 reads TGTGCCAGCAGGCCGACAGGCGGCGGTAACTATGGCTACACCTTC.